This T cell receptor beta chain was retrieved from a study of T cell responses to AZD1222 COVID-19 vaccine. The data were produced by immunoSEQ multiplex PCR, yet TCRdb's version contains in-frame clones alone and is incomplete. The sample contains 75,000 to 100,000 clones, approximately 86% of which appear only once. Overall study findings and caveats: The donor cohort was predominantly white British with a female majority, and clonal diversity may have been underestimated. When two AZD1222 doses had been given, Spike-specific TCR breadth and depth rose.

With respect to this clone: What it binds is unknown.

The TCR originated in an adult in good health. Sequenced here: peripheral blood, sampled on day 0 of AZD1222 vaccination.

Here the CDR3 reads CASSLAAWAAGTEAFF. As DNA, the CDR3 is TGTGCCAGCAGCTTAGCCGCCTGGGCAGCCGGAACTGAAGCTTTCTTT. The V call is TRBV7-9, the J call TRBJ1-1; no clear D gene. With 0 bases removed from V and 5 bases from J, the gap between germline ends came to 16 bases. CDR3 length: 16 residues. The germline V gene has CDR1 SEHNR and CDR2 FQNEAQ (reference sequence).